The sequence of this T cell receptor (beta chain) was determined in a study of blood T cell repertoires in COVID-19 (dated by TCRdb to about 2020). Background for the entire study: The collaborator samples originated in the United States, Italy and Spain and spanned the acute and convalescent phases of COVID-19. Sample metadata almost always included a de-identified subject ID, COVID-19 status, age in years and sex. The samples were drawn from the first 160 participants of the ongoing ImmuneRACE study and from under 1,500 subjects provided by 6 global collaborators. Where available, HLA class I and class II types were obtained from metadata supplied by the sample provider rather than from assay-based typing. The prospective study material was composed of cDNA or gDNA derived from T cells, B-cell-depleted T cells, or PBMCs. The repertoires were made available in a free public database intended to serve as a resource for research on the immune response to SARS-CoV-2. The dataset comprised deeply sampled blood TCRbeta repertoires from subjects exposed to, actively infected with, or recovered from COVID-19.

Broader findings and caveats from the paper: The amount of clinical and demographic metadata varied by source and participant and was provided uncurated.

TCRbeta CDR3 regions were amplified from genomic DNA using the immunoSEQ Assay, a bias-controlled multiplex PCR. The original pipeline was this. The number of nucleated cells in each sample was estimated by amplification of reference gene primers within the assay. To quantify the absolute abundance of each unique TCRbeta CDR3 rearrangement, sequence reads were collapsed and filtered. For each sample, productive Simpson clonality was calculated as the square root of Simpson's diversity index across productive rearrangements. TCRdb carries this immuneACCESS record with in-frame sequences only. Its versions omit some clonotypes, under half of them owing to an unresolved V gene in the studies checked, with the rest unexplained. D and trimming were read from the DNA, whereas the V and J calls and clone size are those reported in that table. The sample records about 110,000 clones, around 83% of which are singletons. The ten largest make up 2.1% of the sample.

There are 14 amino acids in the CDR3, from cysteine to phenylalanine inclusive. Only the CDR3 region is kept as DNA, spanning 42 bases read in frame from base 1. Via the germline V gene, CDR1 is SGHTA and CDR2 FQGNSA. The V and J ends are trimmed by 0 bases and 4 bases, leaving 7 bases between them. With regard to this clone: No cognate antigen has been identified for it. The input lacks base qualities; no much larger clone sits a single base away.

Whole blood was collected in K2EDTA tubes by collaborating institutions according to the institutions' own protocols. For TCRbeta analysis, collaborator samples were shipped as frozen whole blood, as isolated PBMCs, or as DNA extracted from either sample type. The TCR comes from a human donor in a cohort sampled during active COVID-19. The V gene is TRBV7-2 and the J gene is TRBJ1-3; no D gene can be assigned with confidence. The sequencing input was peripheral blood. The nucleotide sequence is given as TGTGCCAGCAGCTTAGCTCTCAGAGGAAACACCATATATTTT. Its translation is CASSLALRGNTIYF.